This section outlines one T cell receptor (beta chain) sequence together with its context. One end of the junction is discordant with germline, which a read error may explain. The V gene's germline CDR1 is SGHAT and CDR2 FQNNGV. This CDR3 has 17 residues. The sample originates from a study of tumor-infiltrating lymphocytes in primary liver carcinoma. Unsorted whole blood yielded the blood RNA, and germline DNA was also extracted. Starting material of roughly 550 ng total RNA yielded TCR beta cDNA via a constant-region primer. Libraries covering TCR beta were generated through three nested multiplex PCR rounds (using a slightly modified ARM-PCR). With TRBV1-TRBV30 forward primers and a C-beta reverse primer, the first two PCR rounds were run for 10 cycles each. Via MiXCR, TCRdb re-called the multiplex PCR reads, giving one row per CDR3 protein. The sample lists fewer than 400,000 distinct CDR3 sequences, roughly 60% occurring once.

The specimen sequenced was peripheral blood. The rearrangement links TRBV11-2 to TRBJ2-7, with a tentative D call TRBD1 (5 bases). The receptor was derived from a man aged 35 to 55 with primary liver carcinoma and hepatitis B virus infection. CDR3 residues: CASSLESIQAFPYGQYF. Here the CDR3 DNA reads TGTGCCAGCAGCTTAGAATCCATACAGGCCTTTCCCTACGGGCAGTACTTC.